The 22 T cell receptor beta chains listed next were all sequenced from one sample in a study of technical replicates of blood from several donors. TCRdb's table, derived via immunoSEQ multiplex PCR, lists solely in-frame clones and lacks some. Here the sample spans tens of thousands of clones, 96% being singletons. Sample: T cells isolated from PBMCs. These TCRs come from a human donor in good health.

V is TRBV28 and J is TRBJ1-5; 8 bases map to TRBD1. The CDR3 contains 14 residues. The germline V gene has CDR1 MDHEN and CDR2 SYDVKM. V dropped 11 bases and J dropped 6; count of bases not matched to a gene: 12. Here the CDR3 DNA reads TGTGCCGCACAGGGGGTAATGAGGAGTCAGCCCCAGCATTTT. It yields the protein CAAQGVMRSQPQHF.

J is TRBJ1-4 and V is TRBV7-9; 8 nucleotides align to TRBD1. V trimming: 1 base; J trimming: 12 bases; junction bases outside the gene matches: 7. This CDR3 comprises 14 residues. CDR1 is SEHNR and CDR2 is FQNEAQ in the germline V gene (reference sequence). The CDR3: CASSLGTGSAELFF. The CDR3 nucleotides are TGTGCCAGCAGCTTAGGGACAGGGAGTGCTGAACTGTTTTTT.

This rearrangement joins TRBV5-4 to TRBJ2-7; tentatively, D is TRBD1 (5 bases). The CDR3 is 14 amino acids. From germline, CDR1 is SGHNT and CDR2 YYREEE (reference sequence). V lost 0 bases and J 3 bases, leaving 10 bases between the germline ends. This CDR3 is CASSLERQSYEQYF. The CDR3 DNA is TGTGCCAGCAGCTTGGAGAGACAGAGCTACGAGCAGTACTTC.

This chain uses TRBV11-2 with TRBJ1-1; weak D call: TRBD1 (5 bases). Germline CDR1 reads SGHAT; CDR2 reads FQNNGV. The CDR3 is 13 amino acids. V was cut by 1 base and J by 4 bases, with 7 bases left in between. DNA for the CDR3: TGTGCCAGCAGCTTAGCCGGGGGCACTGAAGCTTTCTTT. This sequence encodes CASSLAGGTEAFF. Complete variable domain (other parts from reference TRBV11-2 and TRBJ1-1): EAGVAQSPRYKIIEKRQSVAFWCNPISGHATLYWYQQILGQGPKLLIQFQNNGVVDDSQLPKDRFSAERLKGVDSTLKIQPAKLEDSAVYLCASSLAGGTEAFFGQGTRLTVV.

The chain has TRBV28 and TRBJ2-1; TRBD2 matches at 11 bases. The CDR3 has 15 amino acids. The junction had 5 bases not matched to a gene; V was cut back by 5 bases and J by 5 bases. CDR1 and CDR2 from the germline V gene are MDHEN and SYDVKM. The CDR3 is CASSKGTSGDNEQFF. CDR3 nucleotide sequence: TGTGCCAGCAGTAAGGGGACTAGCGGAGACAATGAGCAGTTCTTC.

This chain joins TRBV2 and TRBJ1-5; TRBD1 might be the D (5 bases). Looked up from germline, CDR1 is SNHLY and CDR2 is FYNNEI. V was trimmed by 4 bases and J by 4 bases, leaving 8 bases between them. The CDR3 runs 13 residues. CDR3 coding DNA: TGTGCCAGCAGTGGACAGTTAAATCAGCCCCAGCATTTT. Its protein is CASSGQLNQPQHF.

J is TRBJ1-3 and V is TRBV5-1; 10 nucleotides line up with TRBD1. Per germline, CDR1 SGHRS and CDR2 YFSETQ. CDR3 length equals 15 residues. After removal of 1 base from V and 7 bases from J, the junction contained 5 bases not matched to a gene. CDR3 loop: CASSLPGQGMNTIYF. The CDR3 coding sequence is TGCGCCAGCAGCTTGCCGGGACAGGGGATGAACACCATATATTTT.

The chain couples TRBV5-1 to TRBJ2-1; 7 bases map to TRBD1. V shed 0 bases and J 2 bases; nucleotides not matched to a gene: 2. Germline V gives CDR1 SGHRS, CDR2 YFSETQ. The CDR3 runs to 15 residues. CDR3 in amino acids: CASSLAQGAYNEQFF. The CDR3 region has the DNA TGCGCCAGCAGCTTGGCCCAGGGGGCCTACAATGAGCAGTTCTTC.

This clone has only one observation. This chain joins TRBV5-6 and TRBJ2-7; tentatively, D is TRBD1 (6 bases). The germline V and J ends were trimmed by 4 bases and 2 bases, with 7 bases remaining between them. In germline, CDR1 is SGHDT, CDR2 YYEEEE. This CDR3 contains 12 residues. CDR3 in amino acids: CASSGQTYEQYF. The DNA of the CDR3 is TGTGCCAGCAGCGGACAGACCTACGAGCAGTACTTC.

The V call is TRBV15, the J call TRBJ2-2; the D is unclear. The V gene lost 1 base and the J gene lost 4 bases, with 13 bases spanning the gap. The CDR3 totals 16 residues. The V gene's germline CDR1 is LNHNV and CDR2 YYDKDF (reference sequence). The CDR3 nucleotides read TGTGCCACCAGCAGAGGGTGGCTAGTACCCACCGGGGAGCTGTTTTTT. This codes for CATSRGWLVPTGELFF.

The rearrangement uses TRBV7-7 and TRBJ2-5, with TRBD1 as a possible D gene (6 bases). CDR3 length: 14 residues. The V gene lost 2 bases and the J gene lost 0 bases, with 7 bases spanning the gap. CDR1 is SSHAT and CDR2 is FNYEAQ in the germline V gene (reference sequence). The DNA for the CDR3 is TGTGCCAGCAGCTTAAGGGACAACCAAGAGACCCAGTACTTC. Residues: CASSLRDNQETQYF.

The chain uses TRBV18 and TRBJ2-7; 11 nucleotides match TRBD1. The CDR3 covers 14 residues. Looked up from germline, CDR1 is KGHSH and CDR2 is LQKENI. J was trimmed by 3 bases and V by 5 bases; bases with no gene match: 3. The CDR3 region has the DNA TGTGCCAGCTCATCCGGGACAGGGGGCTACGAGCAGTACTTC. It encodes CASSSGTGGYEQYF.

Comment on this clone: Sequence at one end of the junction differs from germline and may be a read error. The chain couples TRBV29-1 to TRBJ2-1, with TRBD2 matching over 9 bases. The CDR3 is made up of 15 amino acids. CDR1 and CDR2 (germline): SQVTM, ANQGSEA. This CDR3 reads CSVEGPFSGRNEQFF. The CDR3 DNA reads TGCAGCGTGGAAGGGCCCTTTAGCGGGAGAAATGAGCAGTTCTTC.

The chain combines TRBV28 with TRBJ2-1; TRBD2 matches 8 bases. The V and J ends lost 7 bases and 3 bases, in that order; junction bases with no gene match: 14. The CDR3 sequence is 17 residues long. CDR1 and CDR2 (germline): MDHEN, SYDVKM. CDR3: CASTTLSGSHFYNEQFF. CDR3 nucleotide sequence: TGTGCCAGCACCACGCTCAGCGGGAGCCACTTCTACAATGAGCAGTTCTTC.

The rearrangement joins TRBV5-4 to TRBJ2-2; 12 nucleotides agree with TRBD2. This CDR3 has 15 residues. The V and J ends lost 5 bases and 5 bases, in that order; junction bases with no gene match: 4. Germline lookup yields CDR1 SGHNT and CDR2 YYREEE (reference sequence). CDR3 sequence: CASRFGLAGTGELFF. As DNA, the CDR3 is TGTGCCAGCAGATTTGGACTAGCGGGAACCGGGGAGCTGTTTTTT.

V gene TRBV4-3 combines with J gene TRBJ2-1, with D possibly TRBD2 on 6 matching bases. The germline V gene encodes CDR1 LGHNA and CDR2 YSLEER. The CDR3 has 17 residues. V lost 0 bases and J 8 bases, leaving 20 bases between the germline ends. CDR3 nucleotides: TGCGCCAGCAGCCAAGAGATTGGGGGTGGGAGGTGGTATGAGCAGTTCTTC. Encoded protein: CASSQEIGGGRWYEQFF.

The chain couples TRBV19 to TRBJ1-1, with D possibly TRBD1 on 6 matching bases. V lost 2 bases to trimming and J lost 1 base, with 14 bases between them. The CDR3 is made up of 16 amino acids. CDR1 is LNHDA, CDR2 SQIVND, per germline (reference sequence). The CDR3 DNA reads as TGTGCCAGTAGTATAAAGGGGGTCTGGGCGAACACTGAAGCTTTCTTT. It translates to CASSIKGVWANTEAFF.

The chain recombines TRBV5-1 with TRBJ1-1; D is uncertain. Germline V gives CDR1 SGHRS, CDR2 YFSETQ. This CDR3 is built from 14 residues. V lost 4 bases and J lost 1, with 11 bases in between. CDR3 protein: CASSPSGGNTEAFF. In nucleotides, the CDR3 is TGCGCCAGCAGCCCCAGCGGCGGGAACACTGAAGCTTTCTTT. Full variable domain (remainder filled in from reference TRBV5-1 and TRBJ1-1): KAGVTQTPRYLIKTRGQQVTLSCSPISGHRSVSWYQQTPGQGLQFLFEYFSETQRNKGNFPGRFSGRQFSNSRSEMNVSTLELGDSALYLCASSPSGGNTEAFFGQGTRLTVV.

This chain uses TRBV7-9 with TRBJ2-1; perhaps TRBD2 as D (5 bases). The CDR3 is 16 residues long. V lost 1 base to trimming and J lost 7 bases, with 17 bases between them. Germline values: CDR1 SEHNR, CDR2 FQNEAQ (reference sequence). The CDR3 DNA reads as TGTGCCAGCAGCTTAGTTTCGGCTAGCCCCAAGAATGAGCAGTTCTTC. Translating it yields CASSLVSASPKNEQFF.

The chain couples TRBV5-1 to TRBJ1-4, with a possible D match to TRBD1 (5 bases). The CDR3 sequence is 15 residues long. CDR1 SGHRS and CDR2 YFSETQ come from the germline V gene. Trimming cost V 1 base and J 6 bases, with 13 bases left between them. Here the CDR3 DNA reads TGCGCCAGCAGCTTGTTAGGGCAGGGTGATGAAAAACTGTTTTTT. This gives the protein CASSLLGQGDEKLFF.

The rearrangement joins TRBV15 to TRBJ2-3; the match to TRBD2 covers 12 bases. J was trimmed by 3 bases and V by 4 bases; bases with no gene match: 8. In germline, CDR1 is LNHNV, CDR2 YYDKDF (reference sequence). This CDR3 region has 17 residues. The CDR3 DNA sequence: TGTGCCACCAGCAACTCAGTGACTAGCGGGAGTACAGATACGCAGTATTTT. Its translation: CATSNSVTSGSTDTQYF.

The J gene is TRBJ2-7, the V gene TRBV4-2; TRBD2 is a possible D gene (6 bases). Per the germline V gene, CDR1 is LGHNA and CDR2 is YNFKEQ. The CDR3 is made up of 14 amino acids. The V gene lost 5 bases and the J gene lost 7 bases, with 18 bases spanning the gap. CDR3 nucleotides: TGTGCCAGCAGCTGGGACTCCGAGATGGGGGAGCAGTACTTC. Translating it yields CASSWDSEMGEQYF.